Listed here are 5 T cell receptor beta chains from one sample, sequenced in a study of blood T cell repertoires in COVID-19. Profiling relied on immunoSEQ multiplex PCR, and the TCRdb table lists in-frame clones only, not all of them. The sample lists 79,000 or so clones, 75% to 90% occurring once. Input material: peripheral blood. The receptor source for this set is a human donor in a cohort sampled during active COVID-19.

The chain carries TRBV5-1 and TRBJ1-4; the D gene is possibly TRBD1 (6 bases). CDR1 SGHRS and CDR2 YFSETQ come from the germline V gene. V dropped 3 bases and J dropped 2 bases, with 11 bases sitting between them. The CDR3 spans 15 residues. Here the CDR3 DNA reads TGCGCCAGCAGCTCTTCAGGGGCCACTAATGAAAAACTGTTTTTT. It specifies CASSSSGATNEKLFF.

The rearrangement joins TRBV6-4 to TRBJ1-6; possible D gene TRBD1, 5 bases. Trimming took off 6 bases at V and 7 bases at J, with 13 bases between the two ends. CDR3 length equals 14 residues. Germline assignment: CDR1 MRHNA and CDR2 SNTAGT. CDR3 loop: CASRDTGYNSPLHF. The DNA for the CDR3 is TGTGCCAGCAGGGATACAGGATACAATTCACCCCTCCACTTT.

The chain couples TRBV5-1 to TRBJ2-1; D not resolved. The V gene lost 2 bases and the J gene lost 4 bases, with 7 bases spanning the gap. The CDR3 is 13 residues long. Germline V gene data show CDR1 as SGHRS and CDR2 as YFSETQ. The CDR3 DNA sequence: TGCGCCAGCAGCTTTGAGACTTACAATGAGCAGTTCTTC. Translated: CASSFETYNEQFF.

This chain connects TRBV19 to TRBJ1-2; D not resolved. Trimming pared 9 bases from V and 8 bases from J, leaving 16 bases between. The CDR3 length is 12 residues. CDR1 is LNHDA and CDR2 is SQIVND in the germline V gene (reference sequence). Here the CDR3 DNA reads TGTGCCAGAACCTTGGCCGGGTTCGGCTACACCTTC. Its protein product is CARTLAGFGYTF. Supplemented by reference TRBV19 and TRBJ1-2, the full variable domain reads DGGITQSPKYLFRKEGQNVTLSCEQNLNHDAMYWYRQDPGQGLRLIYYSQIVNDFQKGDIAEGYSVSREKKESFPLTVTSAQKNPTAFYLCARTLAGFGYTFGSGTRLTVV.

CDR3 sequence reads: CAWSVVGPGTEAFF. In DNA form, the CDR3 reads TGTGCCTGGAGTGTGGTGGGCCCGGGAACTGAAGCTTTCTTT. The genes are TRBV30 and TRBJ1-1; D not resolved. Germline CDR1 and CDR2: GTSNPN and SVGIG (reference sequence). V lost 0 bases and J 5 bases, leaving 13 bases between the germline ends. The CDR3 runs 14 residues.